The 31 T cell receptor beta chains below were found in one sample sequenced in a study of T cells in Graves' hyperthyroidism and ophthalmopathy. TCR beta CDR3 regions were amplified from RNA. First-round RT-PCR of the TCR CDR3 relied on the HTBI primer set. One entry per CDR3 protein, called by TCRdb with MiXCR from the multiplex PCR reads. The table includes approximately 600,000 distinct CDR3 sequences, roughly 16% detected once. Sample: blood. Receptor source: a woman aged 25 to 39 with Graves' hyperthyroidism.

This clonotype turned up a few times. V gene TRBV2 combines with J gene TRBJ2-5, with 9 bases aligning to TRBD1. The CDR3 spans 16 residues. CDR1 is SNHLY and CDR2 is FYNNEI in the germline V gene. The J segment lost 6 bases and the V segment lost 7 bases, leaving 15 bases of the junction unmatched. The CDR3 reads CASTGASGQGAQTQYF. The DNA of the CDR3 is TGTGCCAGCACCGGGGCGTCGGGACAGGGAGCGCAGACCCAGTACTTC.

There are many counts of this clonotype. The V call is TRBV7-2, the J call TRBJ2-7, with TRBD1 identical over 10 bases. This CDR3 has 16 residues. CDR1 and CDR2 from the germline V gene are SGHTA and FQGNSA. Trimming took 1 base from V and 0 from J; bases not matched to a gene: 3. The CDR3 coding sequence is TGTGCCAGCAGCTTAGGGGGACAGGGGATCTCCTACGAGCAGTACTTC. It codes for CASSLGGQGISYEQYF.

V is TRBV6-1 and J is TRBJ1-2, with 10 bases fitting TRBD1. This CDR3 comprises 14 residues. CDR1 is MNHNS, CDR2 SASEGT, per germline. After removal of 7 bases from V and 4 bases from J, the junction contained 6 bases not matched to a gene. The CDR3 loop is CASTGTGDSYGYTF. CDR3 coding DNA: TGTGCCAGCACTGGGACAGGGGATTCCTATGGCTACACCTTC.

Notes on this clonotype: A much larger clone differs from this one at a single base, so this may be a read error. V usage is TRBV6-2 or TRBV6-3 and J usage is TRBJ1-1; D gene uncertain. Germline CDR1 MNHEY, CDR2 SVGEGT. The CDR3 runs to 12 residues. The DNA for the CDR3 is TGTGCCAGCAGTGCACGACGGTGGGAAGTTTTCTTT. Translated, it gives CASSARRWEVFF.

This clonotype was seen ten or more times. The rearrangement uses TRBV12-3 or TRBV12-4 and TRBJ2-7; 11 nucleotides match TRBD1. This CDR3 has 14 amino acids. The V gene end was trimmed by 5 bases and the J gene end by 4 bases; junction bases not matched to a gene: 4. CDR3 coding DNA: TGTGCCAGCAGTCCCGGGGACAGGGGGTACGAGCAGTACTTC. Translation: CASSPGDRGYEQYF.

The V call is TRBV20-1, the J call TRBJ2-2; 9 bases fit TRBD2. J was trimmed by 5 bases and V by 2 bases; bases with no gene match: 9. CDR1 is DFQATT and CDR2 is SNEGSKA in the germline V gene (reference sequence). The CDR3 is made up of 16 amino acids. The CDR3 protein is CSARSRTSEGTGELFF. CDR3 coding DNA: TGCAGTGCTAGATCGCGGACTAGCGAGGGGACCGGGGAGCTGTTTTTT.

This clonotype came up a few times. The chain has TRBV5-1 and TRBJ2-3; no reliable D call. The V and J ends lost 0 bases and 5 bases respectively, with 10 bases between them. Germline CDR1 reads SGHRS; CDR2 reads YFSETQ. The CDR3 is 14 residues long. The CDR3 DNA reads TGCGCCAGCAGCTTGGATAACCTGGAAGATACGCAGTATTTT. Its protein product is CASSLDNLEDTQYF.

There are a few counts of this clonotype. In nucleotides, the CDR3 is TGTGCCAGCGGCTCCGGGACCTTAAATACTGAGCAGTTCTTC. Its protein is CASGSGTLNTEQFF. The chain recombines TRBV3-1 with TRBJ2-1; either TRBD1 or TRBD2 may supply D (5 bases each). Per the germline V gene, CDR1 is LGHDT and CDR2 is YNNKEL (reference sequence). Trimming pared 8 bases from V and 9 bases from J, leaving 20 bases between. CDR3 length: 14 residues.

This clonotype was observed many times. This chain connects TRBV7-2 to TRBJ2-7, with TRBD1 as a possible D gene (6 bases). V was clipped by 2 bases and J by 11 bases, with 13 bases between them. The CDR3 is 12 residues long. Germline V gene sequence: CDR1 SGHTA, CDR2 FQGNSA. CDR3 in DNA: TGTGCCAGCAGCTTAAATCGGGACAAGAAGTACTTC. It encodes CASSLNRDKKYF.

The sample holds a few counts of this clonotype. The chain uses TRBV11-1 and TRBJ2-3; D remains ambiguous. Trimming left V 2 bases short and J 5 bases short, with 17 bases between. The CDR3 extends over 16 amino acids. Per germline, CDR1 SGHAT and CDR2 FQDESV (reference sequence). The CDR3 sequence: CASSLMRWAEKDTQYF. CDR3 coding DNA: TGTGCCAGCAGCTTAATGCGGTGGGCGGAGAAAGATACGCAGTATTTT.

This clonotype was seen at least ten times. The V call is TRBV2, the J call TRBJ2-5; 9 nucleotides line up with TRBD1. The CDR3 runs 14 residues. V was pared by 6 bases and J by 5 bases, with 7 bases of the junction left unmatched. Germline CDR1 and CDR2: SNHLY and FYNNEI. The CDR3 sequence: CASRWGQGEETQYF. The CDR3 DNA reads as TGTGCCAGCAGATGGGGACAGGGCGAGGAGACCCAGTACTTC.

The chain carries TRBV19 and TRBJ2-3, with 7 bases fitting TRBD2. From germline, CDR1 is LNHDA and CDR2 SQIVND (reference sequence). This CDR3 spans 17 amino acids. V lost 5 bases, J lost 1 base, and 12 bases stayed unmatched. CDR3 sequence (DNA): TGTGCCAGTAGTGCCGTCACGACTAGCCGCCGCACAGATACGCAGTATTTT. It specifies CASSAVTTSRRTDTQYF.

This clonotype was seen a handful of times. The V and J genes are TRBV7-8 and TRBJ2-7; a weak D match, TRBD2 (5 bases). Trimming took off 6 bases at V and 2 bases at J, with 14 bases between the two ends. CDR1 SGHVS and CDR2 FQNEAQ come from the germline V gene. The CDR3 extends over 14 amino acids. In nucleotides, the CDR3 is TGTGCCAGCAGTGGAGTAGCGAAGCCCTACGAGCAGTACTTC. Translated, it gives CASSGVAKPYEQYF.

The rearrangement uses TRBV10-3 and TRBJ1-5, with 11 bases lining up with TRBD1. Losses at the gene ends were 8 bases for V and 5 bases for J; bases not matched to a gene: 17. The CDR3 sequence is 18 residues long. The germline gives CDR1 ENHRY, CDR2 SYGVKD. The CDR3 sequence is CAIPSEGSGQGAHQPQHF. The CDR3 DNA reads TGTGCCATCCCCTCCGAGGGATCCGGACAGGGGGCTCATCAGCCCCAGCATTTT.

This clonotype has just a few counts. The CDR3: CASSRIVGQGNEKLFF. The DNA for the CDR3 is TGTGCCAGCAGCCGGATTGTCGGACAGGGGAATGAAAAACTGTTTTTT. This chain joins TRBV5-6 and TRBJ1-4; 9 bases match TRBD1. The CDR3 is 16 amino acids. V dropped 4 bases and J dropped 5; count of bases not matched to a gene: 9. Germline CDR1 reads SGHDT; CDR2 reads YYEEEE.

In its sample, this clonotype was seen many times. The genes are TRBV19 and TRBJ1-1; D gene uncertain. The CDR3 is made up of 13 amino acids. V shed 3 bases and J shed 4 bases, with 9 bases lying between them. Per the germline V gene, CDR1 is LNHDA and CDR2 is SQIVND (reference sequence). The CDR3 sequence: CASSIEGVTEAFF. CDR3 bases: TGTGCCAGTAGTATTGAGGGCGTCACTGAAGCTTTCTTT.

This clonotype was counted a single time. This chain links TRBV9 with TRBJ2-1, with D possibly TRBD2 on 6 matching bases. CDR3 size: 19 residues. Trimming took 3 bases from V and 6 from J, leaving 28 bases between them. Germline V gene data show CDR1 as SGDLS and CDR2 as YYNGEE. Here the CDR3 DNA reads TGTGCCAGCAGCGCGGGGGTTCTCCGGAGGCTGCCCCTCGCCAATGAGCAGTTCTTC. This gives the protein CASSAGVLRRLPLANEQFF.

This clonotype was seen many times. The chain carries TRBV28 and TRBJ1-5; the D gene is possibly TRBD1 (5 bases). Trimming stripped 6 bases from V and 11 bases from J, with 26 bases between. The CDR3 length is 16 residues. The germline CDR1 and CDR2 sequences are MDHEN and SYDVKM. CDR3 sequence: CASSASGLEGSGTQHF. CDR3 in DNA: TGTGCCAGCAGCGCCTCGGGACTGGAGGGGTCTGGGACCCAGCATTTT.

Only a few counts were recorded for this clonotype. The CDR3 DNA is TGTGCCAGCAATCCTTTCGGGAATTCACCCCTCCACTTT. Translation gives CASNPFGNSPLHF. The gene calls are TRBV27 and TRBJ1-6, with no clear D. The ends were cut back, 7 bases at V and 7 bases at J, with 11 bases in the middle. Germline CDR1 reads MNHEY; CDR2 reads SMNVEV (reference sequence). The CDR3 loop spans 13 amino acids.

On this clonotype: This may stem from a read error, because a much larger clone lies one nucleotide away. This chain uses TRBV6-2 or TRBV6-3 with TRBJ2-1; perhaps TRBD2 as D (5 bases). CDR3 length equals 16 residues. Germline V gene lookup returns CDR1 MNHEY and CDR2 SVGEGT. CDR3 residues: CASSPGLGRVWTEQVF. CDR3 nucleotides: TGTGCCAGCAGTCCCGGTTTGGGGAGAGTATGGACTGAGCAGGTCTTC.

This clonotype was seen repeatedly, ten times or more. This sequence joins TRBV12-3 or TRBV12-4 and TRBJ2-3, with no clear D. The V end was cut by 1 base, the J end by 4 bases, with 6 bases between. This CDR3 has 13 residues. The CDR3 DNA is TGTGCCAGCAGTTTAGAAGGGCCAGATACGCAGTATTTT. Its translation: CASSLEGPDTQYF.

This clonotype was counted ten times or more. The chain links TRBV28 to TRBJ1-1; TRBD1 might be the D (6 bases). Germline values: CDR1 MDHEN, CDR2 SYDVKM. V lost 7 bases to trimming and J lost 4 bases, with 10 bases between them. The CDR3 is made up of 12 amino acids. This CDR3 reads CASTTGFTEAFF. The CDR3 bases are TGTGCCAGCACTACAGGGTTCACTGAAGCTTTCTTT.

This clonotype was found many times. The rearrangement uses TRBV7-9 and TRBJ1-1; D remains ambiguous. The V gene lost 1 base and the J gene lost 2 bases, with 11 bases spanning the gap. The CDR3 is 15 amino acids. Germline values: CDR1 SEHNR, CDR2 FQNEAQ (reference sequence). This CDR3 reads CASSLGREYNTEAFF. The CDR3 DNA follows: TGTGCCAGCAGCTTAGGCCGCGAATATAACACTGAAGCTTTCTTT. The complete variable domain, with remaining parts taken from reference TRBV7-9 and TRBJ1-1, reads DTGVSQNPRHKITKRGQNVTFRCDPISEHNRLYWYRQTLGQGPEFLTYFQNEAQLEKSRLLSDRFSAERPKGSFSTLEIQRTEQGDSAMYLCASSLGREYNTEAFFGQGTRLTVV.

The chain recombines TRBV3-1 with TRBJ2-1; TRBD2 matches 10 bases. The V gene end was trimmed by 4 bases and the J gene end by 6 bases; junction bases not matched to a gene: 9. Germline V CDR1 and CDR2: LGHDT, YNNKEL (reference sequence). CDR3 length: 16 amino acids. In nucleotides, the CDR3 is TGTGCCAGCAGCCCCTCTAGGACTAGCGGTTCCAATGAGCAGTTCTTC. The encoded protein is CASSPSRTSGSNEQFF.

This clonotype was picked up many times. The chain carries TRBV7-2 and TRBJ2-7; D not certain. CDR3 length: 13 amino acids. Germline lookup yields CDR1 SGHTA and CDR2 FQGNSA. Trimming left V 3 bases short and J 6 bases short, with 12 bases between. CDR3 sequence: CASSLDPPLEQYF. Written as DNA, the CDR3 is TGTGCCAGCAGCTTGGATCCCCCTCTCGAGCAGTACTTC.

V and J are TRBV10-3 and TRBJ1-5; D is possibly TRBD1 (6 bases). The CDR3 spans 19 residues. Germline CDR1 ENHRY, CDR2 SYGVKD. The V and J ends lost 6 bases and 0 bases respectively, with 24 bases between them. CDR3 sequence: CAIRGAGTENFDSNQPQHF. In DNA form, the CDR3 reads TGTGCCATCAGGGGGGCCGGAACGGAGAATTTTGATAGCAATCAGCCCCAGCATTTT.

This clonotype was seen at least ten times. The V and J genes are TRBV28 and TRBJ2-3; 11 nucleotides line up with TRBD1. V shed 2 bases, J shed 4 bases, and the junction held 8 bases outside the gene matches. From germline, CDR1 is MDHEN and CDR2 SYDVKM. The CDR3 runs 17 residues. CDR3 sequence (DNA): TGTGCCAGCAGTTTACCCCCCCCGGGACAGGGGGCAGATACGCAGTATTTT. Residues: CASSLPPPGQGADTQYF.

This clonotype occurred many times. V usage is TRBV27 and J usage is TRBJ1-1, with D hard to call. CDR1 and CDR2 from the germline V gene are MNHEY and SMNVEV (reference sequence). The V gene lost 7 bases and the J gene lost 6 bases, with 15 bases spanning the gap. The CDR3 runs 13 residues. CDR3 in DNA: TGTGCCAGCACCACTAATAGGCGGGCTGAAGCTTTCTTT. This encodes CASTTNRRAEAFF.

The chain carries TRBV2 and TRBJ1-2; D possibly corresponds to TRBD1 (5 bases). The CDR3 covers 14 residues. Germline CDR1 and CDR2: SNHLY and FYNNEI. Between the trimmed V and J ends, which lost 1 base and 1 base, there was a span of 7 bases. CDR3 sequence (DNA): TGTGCCAGCAGTGAAGTAGGGGTTAACTATGGCTACACCTTC. Protein sequence: CASSEVGVNYGYTF.

Turning to this clonotype: One end of the junction does not line up with germline, which may come from a read error. The chain links TRBV7-2 to TRBJ2-1; 9 bases match TRBD1. CDR3 length: 12 residues. Germline CDR1 and CDR2: SGHTA and FQGNSA. The CDR3 nucleotides are TGTGTCAGCAGCCGGGGGACAGGGGAGCAGTTCTTC. Amino acid sequence: CVSSRGTGEQFF.

Ten or more counts support this clonotype. V and J are TRBV5-1 and TRBJ1-4; D gene ambiguous. The CDR3 has 14 residues. V lost 4 bases and J 0 bases, leaving 7 bases between the germline ends. Germline assignment: CDR1 SGHRS and CDR2 YFSETQ. The CDR3, as DNA: TGCGCCAGCAGCCCGACTGCAACTAATGAAAAACTGTTTTTT. Amino acids: CASSPTATNEKLFF.